The 6 T cell receptor beta chains below all came from one sample that was sequenced in a study of B cell selection in AIRE deficiency. Conventional CD4 T cells were sorted as CD4+CD127+ cells. The repertoire was sequenced with immunoSEQ multiplex PCR; TCRdb's copy has only in-frame clones and lacks some. The sample contains fewer than 30,000 clones, 96% of which appear only once. Specimen: CD4+CD127+ conventional T cells sorted from PBMCs. The source is a human donor in good health.

V gene TRBV5-8 combines with J gene TRBJ1-5; 9 bases agree with TRBD1. The V segment lost 4 bases and the J segment 7 bases; nucleotides outside the gene matches: 9. Germline V lookup: CDR1 SGHTS, CDR2 YDEGEE. The CDR3 has 15 amino acids. For the CDR3, the DNA is TGTGCCAGCAGCCTCCACGGGACAGGGCGGCAGCCCCAGCATTTT. Protein: CASSLHGTGRQPQHF.

In this sample, this clone turned up a few times. V and J are TRBV18 and TRBJ2-7; the match to TRBD1 covers 9 bases. The junction had 6 bases not matched to a gene; V was cut back by 3 bases and J by 6 bases. Germline V gene lookup returns CDR1 KGHSH and CDR2 LQKENI. This CDR3 has 14 residues. The CDR3 DNA follows: TGTGCCAGCTCACCCGACAGGGGGAGAGGCGAGCAGTACTTC. Amino acids: CASSPDRGRGEQYF.

CDR3 DNA sequence: TGCGCCAGCAGCCCGAGCTCCTACAATGAGCAGTTCTTC. This encodes CASSPSSYNEQFF. The rearrangement joins TRBV5-1 to TRBJ2-1, with D unclear. V was trimmed by 4 bases and J by 0 bases, leaving 5 bases between them. The CDR3 extends over 13 amino acids. Germline V lookup: CDR1 SGHRS, CDR2 YFSETQ.

The chain employs TRBV7-9 and TRBJ2-2, with D maybe TRBD2 (6 bases). Trimming took 4 bases from V and 0 from J, leaving 12 bases between them. This CDR3 is built from 16 residues. CDR1 SEHNR and CDR2 FQNEAQ come from the germline V gene (reference sequence). CDR3 residues: CASSSPGAANTGELFF. The CDR3 bases are TGTGCCAGCAGCTCACCGGGAGCTGCGAACACCGGGGAGCTGTTTTTT.

This clone was seen a single time. The DNA for the CDR3 is TGTGCCAGCAGTATGGGGTGGGCAGGGGGCTTTAATAGCAATCAGCCCCAGCATTTT. Residues: CASSMGWAGGFNSNQPQHF. V and J are TRBV2 and TRBJ1-5; TRBD1 agrees at 8 bases. The germline V gene has CDR1 SNHLY and CDR2 FYNNEI. V lost 5 bases to trimming and J lost 0 bases; unmatched junction nucleotides: 15. The CDR3 loop spans 19 amino acids.

The V gene is TRBV18, the J gene TRBJ1-1, with D maybe TRBD1 (5 bases). Germline V gene data show CDR1 as KGHSH and CDR2 as LQKENI. Trimming pared 2 bases from V and 5 bases from J, leaving 18 bases between. The CDR3 consists of 16 residues. CDR3 region: CASSPSPGRRKTEAFF. The CDR3, as DNA: TGTGCCAGCTCACCATCGCCGGGACGGAGAAAGACTGAAGCTTTCTTT. Variable domain in full (rest from reference TRBV18 and TRBJ1-1): NAGVMQNPRHLVRRRGQEARLRCSPMKGHSHVYWYRQLPEEGLKFMVYLQKENIIDESGMPKERFSAEFPKEGPSILRIQQVVRGDSAAYFCASSPSPGRRKTEAFFGQGTRLTVV.